This T cell receptor (beta chain) was sequenced in a study of blood T cell repertoires in COVID-19. The length of the CDR3 is 14 residues. Deletions cut 4 bases from V and 3 bases from J, with 14 bases between. Germline loops: CDR1 SGHRS, CDR2 YFSETQ. The repertoire was sequenced with immunoSEQ multiplex PCR; TCRdb's copy has only in-frame clones and lacks some. The sample has 140,000 or so clones, roughly nine tenths seen once. The rearrangement links TRBV5-1 to TRBJ2-7; maybe TRBD2 (5 bases). The sample was peripheral blood. The TCR originated in a human donor with COVID-19, enrolled during active disease. The donor label of this sample is uncertain. This CDR3 reads CASSPRTGNYEQYF. Written as DNA, the CDR3 is TGCGCCAGCAGCCCCCGGACCGGGAACTACGAGCAGTACTTC. The whole variable domain, filled in from reference TRBV5-1 and TRBJ2-7, reads KAGVTQTPRYLIKTRGQQVTLSCSPISGHRSVSWYQQTPGQGLQFLFEYFSETQRNKGNFPGRFSGRQFSNSRSEMNVSTLELGDSALYLCASSPRTGNYEQYFGPGTRLTVT.